This T cell receptor (beta chain) was sequenced during a study of T cells in Graves' hyperthyroidism and ophthalmopathy. RNA transcripts gave rise to amplified TCR beta CDR3 regions. The HTBI primer set drove a first-round RT-PCR of the TCR CDR3. TCRdb passed the multiplex PCR reads through MiXCR, listing each CDR3 protein once. Here the sample spans over 700,000 distinct CDR3 sequences, approximately 18% being singletons. Trimming cost V 2 bases and J 2 bases, with 13 bases left between them. Germline CDR1 is SEHNR and CDR2 is FQNEAQ (reference sequence). The CDR3 length is 16 residues. The receptor was isolated from a woman in her forties or fifties with Graves' hyperthyroidism that later progressed to Graves' ophthalmopathy. The sample was blood. The chain couples TRBV7-9 to TRBJ1-5; D gene unclear. DNA for the CDR3: TGTGCCAGCAGCTTACAGGCTCCAGGTGGCAATCAGCCCCAGCATTTT. Its translation is CASSLQAPGGNQPQHF.